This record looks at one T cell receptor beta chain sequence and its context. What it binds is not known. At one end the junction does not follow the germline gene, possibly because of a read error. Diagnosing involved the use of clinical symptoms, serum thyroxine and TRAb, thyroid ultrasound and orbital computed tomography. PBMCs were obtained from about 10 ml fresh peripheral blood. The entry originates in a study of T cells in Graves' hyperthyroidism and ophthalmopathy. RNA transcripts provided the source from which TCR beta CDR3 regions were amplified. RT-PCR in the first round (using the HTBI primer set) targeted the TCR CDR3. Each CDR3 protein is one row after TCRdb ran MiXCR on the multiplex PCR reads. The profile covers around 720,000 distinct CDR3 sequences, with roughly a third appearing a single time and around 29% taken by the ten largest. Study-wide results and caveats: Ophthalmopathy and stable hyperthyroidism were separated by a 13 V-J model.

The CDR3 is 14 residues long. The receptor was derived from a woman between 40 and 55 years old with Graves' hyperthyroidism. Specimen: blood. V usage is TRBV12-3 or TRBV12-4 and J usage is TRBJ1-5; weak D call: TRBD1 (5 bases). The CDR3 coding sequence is TGTGCCGGCAGTCTAACTGGGGGAAATCAGCCCCAGCATTTT. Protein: CAGSLTGGNQPQHF.